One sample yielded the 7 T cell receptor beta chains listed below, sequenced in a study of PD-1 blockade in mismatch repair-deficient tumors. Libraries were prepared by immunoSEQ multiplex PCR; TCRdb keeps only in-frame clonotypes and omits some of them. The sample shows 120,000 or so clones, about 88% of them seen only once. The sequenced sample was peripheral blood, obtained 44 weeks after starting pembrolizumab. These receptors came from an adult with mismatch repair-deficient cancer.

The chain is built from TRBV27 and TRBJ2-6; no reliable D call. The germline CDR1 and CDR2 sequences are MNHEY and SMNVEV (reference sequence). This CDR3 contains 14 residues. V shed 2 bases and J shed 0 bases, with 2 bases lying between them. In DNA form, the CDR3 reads TGTGCCAGCAGTTTAGTCTCTGGGGCCAACGTCCTGACTTTC. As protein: CASSLVSGANVLTF.

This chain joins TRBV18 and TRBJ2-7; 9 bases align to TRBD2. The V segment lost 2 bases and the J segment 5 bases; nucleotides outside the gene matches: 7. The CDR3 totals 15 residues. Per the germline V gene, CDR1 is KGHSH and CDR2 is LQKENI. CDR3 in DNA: TGTGCCAGCTCACCAGGAGCGGGAGGCCGGAACGAGCAGTACTTC. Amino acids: CASSPGAGGRNEQYF.

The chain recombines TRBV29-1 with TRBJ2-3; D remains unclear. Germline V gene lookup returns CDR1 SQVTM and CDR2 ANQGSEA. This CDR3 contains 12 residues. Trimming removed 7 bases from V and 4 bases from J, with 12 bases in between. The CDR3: CSAQGNADTQYF. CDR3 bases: TGCAGCGCCCAAGGGAACGCAGATACGCAGTATTTT.

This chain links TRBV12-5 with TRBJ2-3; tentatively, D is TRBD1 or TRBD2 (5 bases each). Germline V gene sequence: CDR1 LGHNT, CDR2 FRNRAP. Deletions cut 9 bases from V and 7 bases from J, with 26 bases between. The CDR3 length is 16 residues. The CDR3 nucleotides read TGTGCTAGATGGGAATGGGGGTTCCGGTTTATAAATACGCAGTATTTT. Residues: CARWEWGFRFINTQYF.

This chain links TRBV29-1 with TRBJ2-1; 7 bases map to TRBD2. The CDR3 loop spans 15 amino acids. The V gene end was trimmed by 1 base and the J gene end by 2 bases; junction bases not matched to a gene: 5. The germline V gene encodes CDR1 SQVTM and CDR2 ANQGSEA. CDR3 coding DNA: TGCAGCGTTGAAGGGACTCTAGCGGCCTACAATGAGCAGTTCTTC. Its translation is CSVEGTLAAYNEQFF.

CDR3 region: CASSVDRLSDTQYF. The DNA for the CDR3 is TGTGCCAGCAGCGTAGACAGACTCTCAGATACGCAGTATTTT. V and J are TRBV5-6 and TRBJ2-3; D possibly corresponds to TRBD1 (5 bases). The germline gives CDR1 SGHDT, CDR2 YYEEEE. CDR3 length: 14 residues. Trimming shortened V by 4 bases and J by 4 bases, and 13 bases separated the two germline ends.

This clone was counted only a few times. The CDR3 spells CASGYSNQPQHF. DNA of the CDR3: TGTGCCTCTGGGTATAGCAATCAGCCCCAGCATTTT. The chain recombines TRBV30 with TRBJ1-5; D not certain. V shed 7 bases and J shed 0 bases, with 7 bases lying between them. Per germline, CDR1 GTSNPN and CDR2 SVGIG (reference sequence). The CDR3 is 12 residues long.